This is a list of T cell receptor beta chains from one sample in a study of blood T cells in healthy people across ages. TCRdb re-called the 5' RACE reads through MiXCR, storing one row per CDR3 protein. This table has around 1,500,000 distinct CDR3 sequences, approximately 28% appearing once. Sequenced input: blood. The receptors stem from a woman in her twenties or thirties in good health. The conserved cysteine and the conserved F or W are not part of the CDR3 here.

ASSSGTGGAYEQY,TRBV5-1,NA
SGVEGSDTEAF,TRBV20-1,TRBJ1-1
ATTILGGVTDTQY,TRBV12-3/TRBV12-4,TRBJ2-3
ASSSQGDGSHT,TRBV7-3,TRBJ1-2
ASTIGGPHQETQY,TRBV7-2,TRBJ2-5
ALSDGRGTQY,TRBV6-1,TRBJ2-3
ASSDARQGPNYGYT,TRBV7-2,TRBJ1-2
ASSAAGGTYSPLH,TRBV5-1,TRBJ1-6
SARLRDVVEETQY,TRBV20-1,TRBJ2-5
SVERLLQETQY,TRBV29-1,TRBJ2-5
ASSQQTSGVYEQY,TRBV5-1,TRBJ2-7
ASSGAGAVSTDTQY,TRBV12-3/TRBV12-4,TRBJ2-3
ASSGGTGGALYEQY,TRBV5-5,TRBJ2-7
ASANLNNEQF,TRBV10-2,TRBJ2-1
ASRTDRDTGELF,TRBV6-4,TRBJ2-2
ASSSGTSGRDEQF,TRBV12-3/TRBV12-4,TRBJ2-1
ASSHIPGQGVYEQY,TRBV7-9,TRBJ2-7
ASSLSSGGLKRTQY,TRBV7-2,TRBJ2-5
SARLTAAGDLAGALYNEQF,TRBV20-1,TRBJ2-1
ASSYPRGSFTYEQY,TRBV6-2/TRBV6-3,TRBJ2-7
ASSTLDRAKNIQY,TRBV5-4,TRBJ2-4
SAQRTGVGQPQH,TRBV20-1,TRBJ1-5
SAKGEAQY,TRBV20-1,TRBJ2-7
ASSPLAGGGKEQF,TRBV9,TRBJ2-1
ASSKSPDRLSYNEQF,TRBV10-1,TRBJ2-1
ASSLGQPGDYGYT,TRBV28,TRBJ1-2
ASTGQGPATDTQY,TRBV28,TRBJ2-3
ASRPGQWFHKQF,TRBV7-2,TRBJ2-1
ASSQDGRSSYEQY,TRBV3-1,TRBJ2-7
AISESTWSSYEQY,TRBV10-3,TRBJ2-7
ASSRGPISYEQY,TRBV5-5,TRBJ2-7
ASSSDTSLREKLF,TRBV7-9,TRBJ1-4
AWSVLALETQY,TRBV30,TRBJ2-5
ASSLRAGEAYEQY,TRBV5-1,TRBJ2-7
ASSLGPASGDTDTQY,TRBV7-2,TRBJ2-3
SARARATEAF,TRBV20-1,TRBJ1-1
ASSRSGTCTGELF,TRBV3-1,TRBJ2-2
ASSQDPQGTYEQY,TRBV3-1,TRBJ2-7
ASSYMSGEQPQH,TRBV6-5,TRBJ1-5
ASSTPTDGYT,TRBV9,TRBJ1-2
AARQGVVSDTQY,TRBV24-1,TRBJ2-3
ASSPPLALNEQF,TRBV18,TRBJ2-1
ASSYSTGGHNEQF,TRBV6-5,TRBJ2-1
ASSQDLRGPQPQH,TRBV4-3,TRBJ1-5
ASRRDTAYNEQF,TRBV12-3/TRBV12-4,TRBJ2-1
ASSLGGGHHIQY,TRBV27,NA
SARTGQGAFEQY,TRBV20-1,TRBJ2-7
SAAGGQGNTEAF,TRBV29-1,TRBJ1-1
ASSTMPSYNEQF,TRBV7-2,TRBJ2-1
ASRSELLAGAHNEQF,TRBV4-3,TRBJ2-1
ASSEEGGPSYEQY,TRBV5-1,TRBJ2-7
ASSPTGGLAKNIQY,TRBV27,TRBJ2-4
SARSQRGPYNEQF,TRBV20-1,TRBJ2-1
ASKQGASTEAF,TRBV5-1,TRBJ1-1
ASSLQEKEKLF,TRBV12-3/TRBV12-4,TRBJ1-4
ASSLLVVRPLPF,TRBV7-2,TRBJ2-1
SVVSAKNIQY,TRBV29-1,TRBJ2-4
ASSVAGVGNEQF,TRBV6-2/TRBV6-3,TRBJ2-1
SARVGGPGEQF,TRBV20-1,TRBJ2-1